This T cell receptor (beta chain) was identified during a study of shared clonotypes between healthy human individuals. Using immunoSEQ multiplex PCR, the repertoire was profiled, and TCRdb retains in-frame clones only, with some absent. The repertoire holds over 2 million clones, with less than 95% as singletons. General study findings and limits: Memory subsets generally showed smaller estimated richness than naive subsets did. Clonotypes not shared had lower generation probabilities than those common to all four donors.

As for this clone: Its matching antigen is unknown.

Sequencing used naive CD4+ T cells from PBMCs. This sample's subset: CD45RA+ positively selected. The sequence came from a man younger than 30 in good health. Some clones in this sample may be carry-over from other donors' samples.

CDR3 nucleotides: TGTGCCAGCTCACCCGACAGGGGGCAGACTGAAGCTTTCTTT. Its protein product is CASSPDRGQTEAFF. The chain links TRBV18 to TRBJ1-1; 10 positions agree with TRBD1. CDR1 is KGHSH, CDR2 LQKENI, per germline. This CDR3 contains 14 residues. V shed 3 bases, J shed 5 bases, and the junction held 3 bases outside the gene matches.